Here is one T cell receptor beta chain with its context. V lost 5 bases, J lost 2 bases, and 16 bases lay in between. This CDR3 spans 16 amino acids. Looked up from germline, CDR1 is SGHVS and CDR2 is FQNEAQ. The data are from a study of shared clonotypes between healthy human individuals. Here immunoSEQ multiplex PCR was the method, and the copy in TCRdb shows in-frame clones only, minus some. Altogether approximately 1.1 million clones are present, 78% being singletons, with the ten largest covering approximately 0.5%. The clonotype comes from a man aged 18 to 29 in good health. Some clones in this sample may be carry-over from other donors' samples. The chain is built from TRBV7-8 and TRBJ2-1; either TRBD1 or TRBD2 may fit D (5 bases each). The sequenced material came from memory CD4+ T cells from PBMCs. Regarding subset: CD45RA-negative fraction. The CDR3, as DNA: TGTGCCAGCAGCCGAAGAAGGGGAGAGGCCTACAATGAGCAGTTCTTC. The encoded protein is CASSRRRGEAYNEQFF.